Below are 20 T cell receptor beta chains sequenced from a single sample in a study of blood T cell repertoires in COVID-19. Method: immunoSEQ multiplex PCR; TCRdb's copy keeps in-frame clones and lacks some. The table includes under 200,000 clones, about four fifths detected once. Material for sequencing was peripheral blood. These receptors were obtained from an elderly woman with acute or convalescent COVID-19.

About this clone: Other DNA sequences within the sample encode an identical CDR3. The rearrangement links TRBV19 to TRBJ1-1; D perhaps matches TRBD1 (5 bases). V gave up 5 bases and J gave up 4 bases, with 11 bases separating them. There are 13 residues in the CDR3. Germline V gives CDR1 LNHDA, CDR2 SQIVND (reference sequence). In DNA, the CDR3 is TGTGCCAGTAGTGCCACCGGGGGCACTGAAGCTTTCTTT. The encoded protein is CASSATGGTEAFF.

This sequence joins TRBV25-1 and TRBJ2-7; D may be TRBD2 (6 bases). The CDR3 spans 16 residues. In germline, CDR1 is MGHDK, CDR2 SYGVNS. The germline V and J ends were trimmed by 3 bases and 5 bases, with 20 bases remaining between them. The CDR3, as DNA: TGTGCCAGCAGTGAGCCTAGCGTTGGTGGAAACAACGAGCAGTACTTC. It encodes CASSEPSVGGNNEQYF.

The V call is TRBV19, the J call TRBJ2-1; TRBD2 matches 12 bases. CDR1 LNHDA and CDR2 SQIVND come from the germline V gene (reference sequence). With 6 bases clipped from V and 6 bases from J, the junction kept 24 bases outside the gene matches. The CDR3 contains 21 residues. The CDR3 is CASSSPRRLAGVRTSSNEQFF. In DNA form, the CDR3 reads TGTGCCAGTAGCTCACCCCGTCGACTAGCGGGAGTCAGGACCTCGAGCAATGAGCAGTTCTTC.

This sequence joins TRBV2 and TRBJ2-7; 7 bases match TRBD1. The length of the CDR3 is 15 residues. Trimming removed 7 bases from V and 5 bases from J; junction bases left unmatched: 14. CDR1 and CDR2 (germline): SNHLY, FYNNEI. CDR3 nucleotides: TGTGCCAGCAAAGACACAGGGGTAAGGGTCAACGAGCAGTACTTC. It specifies CASKDTGVRVNEQYF.

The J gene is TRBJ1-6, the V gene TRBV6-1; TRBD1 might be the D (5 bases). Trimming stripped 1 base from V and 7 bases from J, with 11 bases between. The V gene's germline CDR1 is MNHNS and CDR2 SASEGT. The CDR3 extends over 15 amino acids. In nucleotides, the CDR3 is TGTGCCAGCAGTGAAGTGGGGGGTCGGAATTCACCCCTCCACTTT. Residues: CASSEVGGRNSPLHF.

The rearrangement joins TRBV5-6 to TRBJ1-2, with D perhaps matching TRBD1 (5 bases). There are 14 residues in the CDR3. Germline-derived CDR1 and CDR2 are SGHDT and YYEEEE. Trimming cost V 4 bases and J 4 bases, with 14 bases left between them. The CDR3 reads CASSLPRDRYGYTF. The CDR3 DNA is TGTGCCAGCAGCCTCCCCAGGGATCGCTATGGCTACACCTTC.

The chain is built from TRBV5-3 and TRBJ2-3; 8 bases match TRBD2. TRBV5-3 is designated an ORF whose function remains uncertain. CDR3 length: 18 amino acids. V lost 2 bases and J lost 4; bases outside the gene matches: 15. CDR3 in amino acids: CARSFPISEAGVADTQYF. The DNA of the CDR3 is TGTGCCAGAAGCTTCCCGATTTCAGAAGCGGGGGTCGCAGATACGCAGTATTTT.

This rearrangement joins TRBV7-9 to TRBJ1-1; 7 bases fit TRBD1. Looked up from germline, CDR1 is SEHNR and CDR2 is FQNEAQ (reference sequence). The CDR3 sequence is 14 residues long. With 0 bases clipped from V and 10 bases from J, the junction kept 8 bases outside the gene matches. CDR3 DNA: TGTGCCAGCAGCTTAGCACTGGCAGGGGGTTCAGCTTTCTTT. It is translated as CASSLALAGGSAFF.

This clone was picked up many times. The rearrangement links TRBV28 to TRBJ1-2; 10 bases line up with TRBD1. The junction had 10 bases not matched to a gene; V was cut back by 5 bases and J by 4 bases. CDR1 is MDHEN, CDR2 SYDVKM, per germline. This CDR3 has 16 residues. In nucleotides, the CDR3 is TGTGCCAGCAGTGTCACGAGGACAGGGGGAGGCTATGGCTACACCTTC. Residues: CASSVTRTGGGYGYTF.

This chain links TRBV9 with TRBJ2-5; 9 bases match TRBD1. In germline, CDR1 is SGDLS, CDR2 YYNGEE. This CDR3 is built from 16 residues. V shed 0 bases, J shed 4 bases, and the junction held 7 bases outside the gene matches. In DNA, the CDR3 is TGTGCCAGCAGCGTAGGGACAGGGGCTGGTGGAGAGACCCAGTACTTC. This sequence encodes CASSVGTGAGGETQYF.

DNA of the CDR3: TGTGCCAGCAGCGCCCCCGCGGCAGGGGACGGAAACACCATATATTTT. Translating it yields CASSAPAAGDGNTIYF. This chain links TRBV5-6 with TRBJ1-3; D may be TRBD1 (6 bases). Trimming cost V 4 bases and J 4 bases, with 18 bases left between them. This CDR3 contains 16 residues. The germline V gene encodes CDR1 SGHDT and CDR2 YYEEEE.

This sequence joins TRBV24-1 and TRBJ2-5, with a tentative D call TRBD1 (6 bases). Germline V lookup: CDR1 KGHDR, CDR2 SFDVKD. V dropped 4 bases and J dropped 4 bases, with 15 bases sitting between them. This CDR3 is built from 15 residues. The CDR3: CATSEFRGSRETQYF. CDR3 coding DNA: TGTGCCACCAGTGAGTTCAGGGGATCACGAGAGACCCAGTACTTC.

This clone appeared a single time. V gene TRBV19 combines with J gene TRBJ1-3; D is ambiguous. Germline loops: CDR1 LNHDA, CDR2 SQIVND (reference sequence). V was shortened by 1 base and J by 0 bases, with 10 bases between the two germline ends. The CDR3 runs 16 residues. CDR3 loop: CASSIGGLPSGNTIYF. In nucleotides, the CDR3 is TGTGCCAGTAGTATAGGCGGATTACCCTCTGGAAACACCATATATTTT. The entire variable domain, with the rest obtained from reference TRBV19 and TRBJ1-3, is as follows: DGGITQSPKYLFRKEGQNVTLSCEQNLNHDAMYWYRQDPGQGLRLIYYSQIVNDFQKGDIAEGYSVSREKKESFPLTVTSAQKNPTAFYLCASSIGGLPSGNTIYFGEGSWLTVV.

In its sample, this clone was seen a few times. The CDR3 is CASIRRGPGANVLTF. The CDR3, as DNA: TGTGCCAGTATCCGGAGGGGGCCTGGGGCCAACGTCCTGACTTTC. The V call is TRBV19, the J call TRBJ2-6, with D possibly matching TRBD1 (7 bases). CDR1 LNHDA and CDR2 SQIVND come from the germline V gene (reference sequence). The CDR3 has 15 amino acids. Trimming took 7 bases from V and 2 from J, leaving 12 bases between them.

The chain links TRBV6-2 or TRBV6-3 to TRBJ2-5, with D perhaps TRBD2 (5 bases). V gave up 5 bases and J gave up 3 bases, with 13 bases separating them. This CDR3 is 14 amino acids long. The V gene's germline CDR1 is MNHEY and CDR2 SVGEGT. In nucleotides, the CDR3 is TGTGCCAGCAGTCCCGTTACGGGGAAAGAGACCCAGTACTTC. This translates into CASSPVTGKETQYF.

The CDR3 loop is CASQPGGGTGVNEQFF. The CDR3 coding sequence is TGTGCCAGCCAGCCAGGGGGAGGGACAGGGGTAAATGAGCAGTTCTTC. The chain combines TRBV7-3 with TRBJ2-1, with 10 bases matching TRBD1. The CDR3 runs to 16 residues. CDR1 is SGHTA, CDR2 FQGTGA, per germline. V lost 8 bases, J lost 7 bases, and 14 bases stayed unmatched.

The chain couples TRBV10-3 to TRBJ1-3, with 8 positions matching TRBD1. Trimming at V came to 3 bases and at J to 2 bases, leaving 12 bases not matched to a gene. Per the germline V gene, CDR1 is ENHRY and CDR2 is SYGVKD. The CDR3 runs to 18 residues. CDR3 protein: CAISDPIPRTGTGNTIYF. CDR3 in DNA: TGTGCCATCAGTGACCCGATACCTCGGACAGGGACTGGAAACACCATATATTTT.

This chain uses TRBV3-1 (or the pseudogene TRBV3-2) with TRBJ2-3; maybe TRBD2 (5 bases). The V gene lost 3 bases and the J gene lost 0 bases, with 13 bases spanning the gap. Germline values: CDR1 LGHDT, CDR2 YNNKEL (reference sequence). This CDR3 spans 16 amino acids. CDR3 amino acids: CASSHRGGESTDTQYF. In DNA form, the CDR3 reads TGTGCCAGCAGCCACCGTGGTGGGGAGAGCACAGATACGCAGTATTTT.

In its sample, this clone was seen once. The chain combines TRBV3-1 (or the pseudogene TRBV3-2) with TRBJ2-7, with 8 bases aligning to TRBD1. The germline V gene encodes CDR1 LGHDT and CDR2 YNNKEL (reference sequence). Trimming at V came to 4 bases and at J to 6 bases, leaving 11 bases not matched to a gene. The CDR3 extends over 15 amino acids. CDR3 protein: CASSPRTGSPSEQYF. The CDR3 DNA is TGTGCCAGCAGCCCTAGGACAGGGTCTCCTTCCGAGCAGTACTTC.

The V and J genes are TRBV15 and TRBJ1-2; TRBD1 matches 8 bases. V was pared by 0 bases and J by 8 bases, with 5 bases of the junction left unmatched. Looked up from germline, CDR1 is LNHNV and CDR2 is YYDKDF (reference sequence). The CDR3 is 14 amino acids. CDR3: CATSRERGTGGYTF. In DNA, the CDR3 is TGTGCCACCAGCAGAGAAAGAGGGACAGGAGGCTACACCTTC.